This TCR beta chain was sequenced during a study of cytomegalovirus exposure and HLA in healthy donors. About the study: Unique TCR beta sequences numbering some 120 million came from some 200 million T cells in an earlier analysis.

A multiplex PCR was run with 60 Vbeta primers and 13 Jbeta primers. Clones were read by immunoSEQ multiplex PCR, and TCRdb kept only the in-frame ones, dropping some. Counted here are approximately 110,000 clones, around 80% occurring once; the ten biggest clones make up less than 2%. Germline loops: CDR1 SEHNR, CDR2 FQNEAQ (reference sequence). This CDR3 region has 14 residues. The ends were cut back, 8 bases at V and 0 bases at J, with 11 bases in the middle. Sequencing input: PBMCs. The sequence came from a man aged 50-59 years in good health and CMV-seronegative. The chain couples TRBV7-9 to TRBJ1-5, with D perhaps TRBD1 (5 bases). The CDR3 coding sequence is TGTGCCAGCGGGGGGGGGAATAGCAATCAGCCCCAGCATTTT. Amino acid sequence: CASGGGNSNQPQHF.